The entry below gives a single TCR beta chain sequence along with its context. The data were obtained in a study of blood T cell repertoires in COVID-19. Study overall: Samples of COVID-19 (acute and convalescent) were obtained from the United States, Italy and Spain. Nucleic acid was either cDNA or gDNA, and it came from T cells, B-cell-depleted T cells, or PBMCs.

There are 15 residues in the CDR3. Germline loops: CDR1 SGHRS, CDR2 YFSETQ. V was pared by 5 bases and J by 4 bases, with 13 bases between. Methods used by the authors: How many nucleated cells were present was estimated from reference gene primer amplification. The repertoire was sequenced with immunoSEQ multiplex PCR; TCRdb's copy has only in-frame clones and lacks some. V, J and clone size are taken as reported in that table, and D and trimming were inferred from the DNA itself. The profile shows roughly 250,000 clones, 84% of them singletons. This TCR was sampled from a woman aged 40-49 years who had recovered from COVID-19. The sample taken for sequencing was peripheral blood. This chain uses TRBV5-1 with TRBJ1-6, with a weak D call TRBD1 (6 bases). The CDR3, as DNA: TGCGCCAGCAGTCCCGGGACAATGTATAATTCACCCCTCCACTTT. As protein: CASSPGTMYNSPLHF. Based on the CDR3 plus reference TRBV5-1 and TRBJ1-6, the full variable domain is KAGVTQTPRYLIKTRGQQVTLSCSPISGHRSVSWYQQTPGQGLQFLFEYFSETQRNKGNFPGRFSGRQFSNSRSEMNVSTLELGDSALYLCASSPGTMYNSPLHFGNGTRLTVT.